This T cell receptor beta chain derives from a study of blood T cell repertoires in COVID-19. Original processing notes: For nucleated cells, counts were estimated from reference gene primer amplification. Here immunoSEQ multiplex PCR was the method, and the copy in TCRdb shows in-frame clones only, minus some. V and J calls plus clone size are reproduced from that table; the DNA served to infer D and trimming. The sample includes about 74,000 clones, approximately 80% of them seen just once. V lost 4 bases, J lost 3 bases, and 2 bases stayed unmatched. This CDR3 contains 14 residues. Germline V gene sequence: CDR1 KGHSH, CDR2 LQKENI.

V and J are TRBV18 and TRBJ1-5; TRBD1 matches 8 bases. This clonotype originated in a human donor in a cohort sampled during active COVID-19. The sequenced material came from peripheral blood. Written as DNA, the CDR3 is TGTGCCAGCTCACAGGGACAGGTCAATCAGCCCCAGCATTTT. It translates to CASSQGQVNQPQHF.